This TCR beta chain comes out of a study of vaccination and CD4 T cells after COVID-19. Noted treatment: roughly 10-day PBMC culture with coronavirus spike peptide pools or control peptides (ViraFEST assay). This clonotype was observed a few times. Its specificity is not known. Germline CDR1 is SGHVS and CDR2 is FQNEAQ. The CDR3 covers 15 residues. Trimming stripped 3 bases from V and 0 bases from J, with 11 bases between. Researchers used the Oncomine TCR Beta short-read assay to sequence DNA from cultured CD4+ T cells. In TCRdb, the PCR reads were re-called with MiXCR into one record per CDR3 protein. The table lists about 10,000 distinct CDR3 sequences, around 30% of them singletons, with about a tenth in the top ten.

The sample was CD4+ T cells from blood, cultured in vitro, taken after SARS-CoV-2 vaccination. The chain couples TRBV7-8 to TRBJ1-1; a weak D match, TRBD1 (5 bases). This TCR derives from a human donor who had recovered from COVID-19. CDR3 nucleotide sequence: TGTGCCAGCAGCTTTACAGGCGGATTGAACACTGAAGCTTTCTTT. Its protein product is CASSFTGGLNTEAFF.